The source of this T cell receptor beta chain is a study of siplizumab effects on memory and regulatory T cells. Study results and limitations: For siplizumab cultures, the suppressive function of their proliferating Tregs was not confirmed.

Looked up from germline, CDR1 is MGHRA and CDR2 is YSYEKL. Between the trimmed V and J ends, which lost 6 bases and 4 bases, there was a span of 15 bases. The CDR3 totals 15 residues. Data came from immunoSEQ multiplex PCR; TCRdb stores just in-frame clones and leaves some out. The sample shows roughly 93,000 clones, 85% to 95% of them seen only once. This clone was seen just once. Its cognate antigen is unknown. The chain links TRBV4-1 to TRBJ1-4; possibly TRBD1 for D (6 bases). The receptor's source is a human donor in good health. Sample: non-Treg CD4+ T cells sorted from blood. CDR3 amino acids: CASRPRDKDNEKLFF. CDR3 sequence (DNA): TGCGCCAGCAGACCCCGGGACAAGGATAATGAAAAACTGTTTTTT.